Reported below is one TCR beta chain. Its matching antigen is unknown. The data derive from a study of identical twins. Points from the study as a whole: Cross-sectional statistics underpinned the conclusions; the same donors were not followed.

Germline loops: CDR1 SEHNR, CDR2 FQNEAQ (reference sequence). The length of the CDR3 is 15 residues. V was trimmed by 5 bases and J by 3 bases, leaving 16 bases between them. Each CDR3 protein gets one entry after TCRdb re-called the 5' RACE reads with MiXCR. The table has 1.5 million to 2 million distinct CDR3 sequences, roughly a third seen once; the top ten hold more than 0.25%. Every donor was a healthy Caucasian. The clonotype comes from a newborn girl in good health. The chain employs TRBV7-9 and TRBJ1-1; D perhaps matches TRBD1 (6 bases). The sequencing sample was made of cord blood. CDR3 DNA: TGTGCCAGCAGCGTCCTAACAGGGTCCGACACTGAAGCTTTCTTT. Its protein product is CASSVLTGSDTEAFF. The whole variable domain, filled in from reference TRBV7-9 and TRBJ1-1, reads DTGVSQNPRHKITKRGQNVTFRCDPISEHNRLYWYRQTLGQGPEFLTYFQNEAQLEKSRLLSDRFSAERPKGSFSTLEIQRTEQGDSAMYLCASSVLTGSDTEAFFGQGTRLTVV.